The 2 T cell receptor beta chains given below trace back to one sample, sequenced in a study of T cells in women clearing cervical HPV infection. Data came from immunoSEQ multiplex PCR; TCRdb stores just in-frame clones and leaves some out. In total, the table holds 20,000 to 25,000 clones. Sample: blood buffy coat. These receptors originate from a woman between 18 and 70 years old with a cervical HPV16 infection that either progressed to CIN3+ or cleared (not recorded which).

Worth noting for this clone: Read data end 3 residues before the CDR3 end; the end is taken from the germline J gene. This chain links TRBV12-3 or TRBV12-4 with TRBJ2-7; D is perhaps TRBD1 (5 bases). CDR3 length: 13 residues. Deletions cut 1 base from V and 6 bases from J, with 10 bases between. The part of the CDR3 DNA that was read is TGTGCCAGCAGTTTAGTAAGGGGATTCGAG. It is translated as CASSLVRGFE. The CDR3 in full is CASSLVRGFEQYF.

As concerns this clone: The CDR3 end is not reached by the read, which stops 3 residues before it; the germline J gene fills it in. The J gene is TRBJ1-1, the V gene TRBV2, with D possibly being TRBD1 (6 bases). The germline gives CDR1 SNHLY, CDR2 FYNNEI. The CDR3 runs to 15 residues. V was trimmed by 2 bases and J by 4 bases, leaving 14 bases between them. The CDR3 is CASSEYGGAGTEAFF. The CDR3 DNA, read in part, is TGTGCCAGCAGTGAATATGGGGGCGCAGGCACTGAA.